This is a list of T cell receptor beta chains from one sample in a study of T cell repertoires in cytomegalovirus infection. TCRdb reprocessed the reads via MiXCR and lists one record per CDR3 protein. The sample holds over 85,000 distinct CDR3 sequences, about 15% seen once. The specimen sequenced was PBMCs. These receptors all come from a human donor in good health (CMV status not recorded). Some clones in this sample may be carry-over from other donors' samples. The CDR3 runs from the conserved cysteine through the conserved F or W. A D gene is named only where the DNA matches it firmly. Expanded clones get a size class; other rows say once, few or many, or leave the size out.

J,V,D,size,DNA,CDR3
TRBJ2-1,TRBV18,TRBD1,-,TGTGCCAGCTCACCACCGACAGGGCTTAGCTCCTACAATGAGCAGTTCTTC,CASSPPTGLSSYNEQFF
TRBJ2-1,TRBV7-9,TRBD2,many,TGTGCCAGCACCGGAGGGGCGGGGGGGCCTAATGAGCAGTTCTTC,CASTGGAGGPNEQFF
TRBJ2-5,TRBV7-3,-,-,TGTGCCAGCAGCCTAAACTCTGGGGGCAGCCAAGAGACCCAGTACTTC,CASSLNSGGSQETQYF
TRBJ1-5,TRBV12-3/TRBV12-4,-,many,TGTGCCAGCAGTTTCGGGAGGGATAGCAATCAGCCCCAGCATTTT,CASSFGRDSNQPQHF
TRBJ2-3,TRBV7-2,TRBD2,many,TGTGCCAGCAGCTTAGGCCCAGCGGGGGCCACAGATACGCAGTATTTT,CASSLGPAGATDTQYF
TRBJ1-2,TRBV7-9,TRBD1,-,TGTGCCAGCAGCCCGTGGACAGGGCCCATCTATGGCTACACCTTC,CASSPWTGPIYGYTF
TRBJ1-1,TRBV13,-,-,TGTGCCAGCAGCTTATACGTGGGCGGGTCGAACACTGAAGCTTTCTTT,CASSLYVGGSNTEAFF
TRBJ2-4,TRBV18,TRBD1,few,TGTGCCAGCTCACCCCCGGACAGGTGGGACATTCAGTACTTC,CASSPPDRWDIQYF
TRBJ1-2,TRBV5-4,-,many,TGTGCCAGCAGCTACCCGGGGAGGGGAGGCGGCTATGGCTACACCTTC,CASSYPGRGGGYGYTF
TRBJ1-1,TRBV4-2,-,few,TGTGCCAGCAGCCAAGATTTCCCAGGGTTCATGAACACTGAAGCTTTCTTT,CASSQDFPGFMNTEAFF
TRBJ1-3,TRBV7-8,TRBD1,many,TGTGCCAGCAGCCTACGGACAGGGAAGGGATCTGGAAACACCATATATTTT,CASSLRTGKGSGNTIYF
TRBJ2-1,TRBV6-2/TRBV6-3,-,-,TGTGCCAGCCGATGGGACCCATACAATGAGCAGTTCTTC,CASRWDPYNEQFF
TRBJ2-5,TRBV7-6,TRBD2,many,TGTGCCAGCAGCCCCCGACTAGCGATGGAAGAGACCCAGTACTTC,CASSPRLAMEETQYF
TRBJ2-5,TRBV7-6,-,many,TGTGCCAGCAGCCCAGGGTACAGGGCCGAAGAGACCCAGTACTTC,CASSPGYRAEETQYF
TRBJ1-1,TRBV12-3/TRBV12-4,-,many,TGTGCCAGCACCCCCTCCGGGGGAAACACTGAAGCTTTCTTT,CASTPSGGNTEAFF